Below, 21 T cell receptor beta chains from the same sample are listed, as sequenced in a study of CD8+CD57+ T cells in acquired aplastic anemia. The template for TCR beta VDJ and CDR3 sequence profiling was genomic DNA. Each CDR3 protein is one row after TCRdb ran MiXCR on the reads. The table has about 120,000 distinct CDR3 sequences, under 60% seen once. Before being chosen for sequencing, patients had shown CD8+CD57+ cell expansion by flow cytometry. Specimen: sorted CD4+, CD8+, or CD8+CD57+ T cells (not recorded which) from PBMCs. The receptors were sampled from a human donor with aplastic anemia.

The genes are TRBV6-1 and TRBJ1-5; D is perhaps TRBD1 (6 bases). Germline loops: CDR1 MNHNS, CDR2 SASEGT. V was cut by 4 bases and J by 5 bases, with 12 bases left in between. CDR3 length equals 14 residues. The CDR3 protein is CASSVKQGHQPQHF. The CDR3 DNA is TGTGCCAGCAGTGTGAAACAGGGACATCAGCCCCAGCATTTT.

This clonotype was detected many times. The V gene is TRBV14, the J gene TRBJ1-2; D might be TRBD1 (5 bases). CDR1 is SGHDN, CDR2 FVKESK, per germline. The V and J ends lost 1 base and 4 bases respectively, with 10 bases between them. The CDR3 loop spans 14 amino acids. CDR3 residues: CASSQVEGPYGYTF. CDR3 nucleotides: TGTGCCAGCAGCCAAGTTGAGGGGCCCTATGGCTACACCTTC.

This chain joins TRBV7-2 and TRBJ2-1; the D gene is possibly TRBD1 (6 bases). Germline values: CDR1 SGHTA, CDR2 FQGNSA. The CDR3 spans 13 residues. Trimming stripped 7 bases from V and 4 bases from J, with 11 bases between. This CDR3 is CASTKDSYNEQFF. The CDR3 coding sequence is TGTGCCAGCACCAAGGACAGTTACAATGAGCAGTTCTTC.

In its sample, this clonotype was seen many times. The chain has TRBV7-2 and TRBJ2-1; TRBD1 matches 7 bases. The germline V gene encodes CDR1 SGHTA and CDR2 FQGNSA. V dropped 4 bases and J dropped 7; count of bases not matched to a gene: 1. CDR3 length: 12 amino acids. The CDR3 nucleotides are TGTGCCAGCAGCTACAGGGGAAATGAGCAGTTCTTC. This sequence encodes CASSYRGNEQFF.

This clonotype was recorded at least ten times. This chain connects TRBV7-9 to TRBJ1-5, with no clear D. The CDR3 runs 12 residues. Germline CDR1 and CDR2: SEHNR and FQNEAQ (reference sequence). Trimming shortened V by 5 bases and J by 6 bases, and 8 bases separated the two germline ends. This chain's CDR3 is CASSDGGQPQHF. Here the CDR3 DNA reads TGTGCCAGCAGCGATGGTGGTCAGCCCCAGCATTTT.

This clonotype has just one count. The DNA for the CDR3 is TGCGCCAGCAGCTTGGTCAGGGGCGCCGAGCAGTACTTC. It is translated as CASSLVRGAEQYF. This sequence joins TRBV5-1 and TRBJ2-7; TRBD1 might be the D (6 bases). With 0 bases removed from V and 6 bases from J, the gap between germline ends came to 10 bases. The CDR3 sequence is 13 residues long. Germline lookup yields CDR1 SGHRS and CDR2 YFSETQ.

This chain uses TRBV7-3 with TRBJ2-3; a possible D gene is TRBD2 (5 bases). This CDR3 spans 14 amino acids. With 5 bases removed from V and 3 bases from J, the gap between germline ends came to 12 bases. Germline CDR1 and CDR2: SGHTA and FQGTGA. DNA of the CDR3: TGTGCCAGCAGCGTACGCTCGGGGACAGATACGCAGTATTTT. This codes for CASSVRSGTDTQYF.

The chain has TRBV20-1 and TRBJ1-2; TRBD1 might be the D (5 bases). The V end lost 0 bases, the J end lost 8 bases, and 19 bases lay between the germline ends. Germline V gene lookup returns CDR1 DFQATT and CDR2 SNEGSKA (reference sequence). This CDR3 contains 15 residues. The CDR3 coding sequence is TGCAGTGCTAGAGATTTGGGCAGGCCCAGGGAAGGCTACACCTTC. It codes for CSARDLGRPREGYTF.

The CDR3 DNA reads TGTGCCAGCAGTGAATGGGACAGGGGGCAAGAGACCCAGTACTTC. The encoded protein is CASSEWDRGQETQYF. The J gene is TRBJ2-5, the V gene TRBV2; 11 bases map to TRBD1. The trim removed 2 bases at V and 2 bases at J, leaving 1 base unmatched. Germline V gives CDR1 SNHLY, CDR2 FYNNEI. This CDR3 spans 15 amino acids.

This clonotype was counted many times. The genes are TRBV5-4 and TRBJ1-1; 7 bases are shared with TRBD1. Germline V gene lookup returns CDR1 SGHNT and CDR2 YYREEE (reference sequence). Losses at the gene ends were 6 bases for V and 8 bases for J; bases not matched to a gene: 10. This CDR3 is built from 13 residues. The CDR3 region has the DNA TGTGCCAGCACTCCCAGGCCGGGACAGGAAGCTTTCTTT. The encoded protein is CASTPRPGQEAFF.

This clonotype was seen only a few times. The chain combines TRBV10-3 with TRBJ2-3; possibly TRBD2 for D (6 bases). Trimming took 2 bases from V and 2 from J, leaving 14 bases between them. The CDR3 is 16 amino acids. Germline CDR1 and CDR2: ENHRY and SYGVKD. The CDR3 region has the DNA TGTGCCATCAGTGAGGGGGCGGGGACTCTCACAGATACGCAGTATTTT. It encodes CAISEGAGTLTDTQYF.

The genes are TRBV24-1 and TRBJ2-2, with a possible D match to TRBD2 (5 bases). V lost 3 bases, J lost 5 bases, and 12 bases lay in between. The CDR3 consists of 15 residues. The germline CDR1 and CDR2 sequences are KGHDR and SFDVKD. CDR3 region: CATSDPRTGTGELFF. The DNA for the CDR3 is TGTGCCACCAGTGATCCTAGGACTGGGACCGGGGAGCTGTTTTTT.

This clonotype was counted only a few times. The rearrangement links TRBV10-3 to TRBJ2-1, with D perhaps matching TRBD1 (6 bases). The V gene's germline CDR1 is ENHRY and CDR2 SYGVKD. Between the trimmed V and J ends, which lost 4 bases and 1 base, there was a span of 11 bases. This CDR3 is built from 15 residues. The chain's CDR3 is CAISAGQRSYNEQFF. The CDR3 region has the DNA TGTGCCATCAGTGCCGGACAGCGGTCCTACAATGAGCAGTTCTTC.

The chain combines TRBV13 with TRBJ2-5; 7 positions match TRBD2. The CDR3 is made up of 14 amino acids. With V trimmed by 5 bases and J by 3 bases, 6 bases remained unmatched. Per germline, CDR1 PRHDT and CDR2 FYEKMQ (reference sequence). CDR3 DNA: TGTGCCAGCAGCGTTAGCGGGCATAAAGAGACCCAGTACTTC. It specifies CASSVSGHKETQYF.

The chain recombines TRBV24-1 with TRBJ1-2; D remains ambiguous. Trimming removed 9 bases at V and 4 bases at J, with 11 bases between. This CDR3 has 12 amino acids. Germline CDR1 is KGHDR and CDR2 is SFDVKD. CDR3 residues: CATYWTVYGYTF. CDR3 DNA sequence: TGTGCCACCTATTGGACGGTCTATGGCTACACCTTC.

This sequence joins TRBV12-3 or TRBV12-4 and TRBJ2-2, with TRBD1 matching 8 bases. This CDR3 has 15 residues. The V and J ends lost 7 bases and 8 bases, in that order; junction bases with no gene match: 12. CDR3 DNA: TGTGCCAGCACCGGGACAGGAGGGATCAGGGGGGAGCTGTTTTTT. As protein: CASTGTGGIRGELFF.

The rearrangement links TRBV24-1 to TRBJ2-7; D might be TRBD2 (5 bases). Germline assignment: CDR1 KGHDR and CDR2 SFDVKD. The V and J ends lost 5 bases and 6 bases respectively, with 10 bases between them. The CDR3 totals 12 residues. As DNA, the CDR3 is TGTGCCACCAGTGTAGCGTCTGGCGAGCAGTACTTC. Translating it yields CATSVASGEQYF.

The chain carries TRBV24-1 and TRBJ2-1, with 14 bases fitting TRBD2. This CDR3 comprises 17 residues. CDR1 is KGHDR and CDR2 is SFDVKD in the germline V gene. V shed 2 bases, J shed 7 bases, and the junction held 6 bases outside the gene matches. The CDR3 region has the DNA TGTGCCACCAGTGATTGGACTAGCGGGAGGTATGTTAATGAGCAGTTCTTC. Its protein is CATSDWTSGRYVNEQFF.

The rearrangement links TRBV7-9 to TRBJ2-5; TRBD2 aligns across 10 bases. Germline trimming cut 1 base from V and 5 bases from J; bases unmatched to any gene: 10. Germline CDR1 and CDR2: SEHNR and FQNEAQ (reference sequence). The CDR3 is 17 residues long. The CDR3 DNA reads as TGTGCCAGCAGCTTAGTGGTCGGACTAGCGGCTCGGGAGACCCAGTACTTC. Its protein is CASSLVVGLAARETQYF.

V gene TRBV10-3 combines with J gene TRBJ2-7, with a tentative D call TRBD2 (5 bases). This CDR3 has 15 residues. CDR1 and CDR2 (germline): ENHRY, SYGVKD. V was pared by 0 bases and J by 0 bases, with 9 bases between. CDR3 DNA: TGTGCCATCAGTGAGTCGACCGGACTCTCCTACGAGCAGTACTTC. Translation gives CAISESTGLSYEQYF.

The chain recombines TRBV20-1 with TRBJ1-1; weak D call: TRBD1 (5 bases). The CDR3 extends over 13 amino acids. Germline V lookup: CDR1 DFQATT, CDR2 SNEGSKA (reference sequence). The V end lost 4 bases, the J end lost 0 bases, and 9 bases lay between the germline ends. CDR3 protein: CSATRDMNTEAFF. For the CDR3, the DNA is TGCAGTGCTACCAGGGATATGAACACTGAAGCTTTCTTT.